These 7 T cell receptor beta chains share one sample of origin, sequenced in a study of human T cells and chemical hapten exposure. TCRdb reprocessed the RACE reads with MiXCR, giving one entry per CDR3 protein. Seen here are tens of thousands of distinct CDR3 sequences, around a tenth observed once, and the top ten hold roughly a quarter. Sample time point: pre-sensitization, week 0. As for treatment: therapeutic diphenylcyclopropenone sensitization with weekly scalp DPC. The starting material, unfractionated whole blood, was used for total RNA extraction. This material consisted of whole blood, taken in connection with sensitization to the hapten diphenylcyclopropenone (DPC). The receptors shown here come from a man aged 50 or older with alopecia areata. Some clones in this sample may be carry-over from other donors' samples.

This clonotype has a count of ten or more. The rearrangement joins TRBV5-1 to TRBJ1-1; D is possibly TRBD1 (5 bases). V lost 0 bases to trimming and J lost 0 bases, with 9 bases between them. This CDR3 is built from 15 residues. Germline V gives CDR1 SGHRS, CDR2 YFSETQ. CDR3 amino acids: CASSLAGGMNTEAFF. The CDR3 DNA reads TGCGCCAGCAGCTTGGCTGGGGGTATGAACACTGAAGCTTTCTTT.

The sample holds many counts of this clonotype. The chain couples TRBV28 to TRBJ2-1; TRBD2 matches at 7 bases. The CDR3 consists of 16 residues. CDR1 MDHEN and CDR2 SYDVKM come from the germline V gene. After removal of 4 bases from V and 1 base from J, the junction contained 7 bases not matched to a gene. The CDR3 sequence is CASSSASGGSYNEQFF. CDR3 nucleotides: TGTGCCAGCAGTTCCGCTAGCGGCGGATCCTACAATGAGCAGTTCTTC.

This clonotype was counted many times. The genes are TRBV6-2 or TRBV6-3 and TRBJ1-1; D is uncertain. The CDR3 contains 12 residues. CDR1 and CDR2 from the germline V gene are MNHEY and SVGEGT. Trimming shortened V by 4 bases and J by 0 bases, and 3 bases separated the two germline ends. CDR3 sequence (DNA): TGTGCCAGCAGTTTGATGAACACTGAAGCTTTCTTT. Its translation: CASSLMNTEAFF.

The V and J genes are TRBV5-6 and TRBJ2-1; TRBD1 is a possible D gene (7 bases). The V gene lost 5 bases and the J gene lost 7 bases, with 16 bases spanning the gap. The CDR3 loop spans 14 amino acids. Germline CDR1 reads SGHDT; CDR2 reads YYEEEE. CDR3 protein: CASRQGGRGNEQFF. The CDR3, as DNA: TGTGCCAGCAGGCAGGGGGGAAGAGGTAATGAGCAGTTCTTC.

At least ten counts were recorded for this clonotype. The genes are TRBV10-2 and TRBJ2-7, with 14 bases lining up with TRBD2. The germline V gene encodes CDR1 WSHSY and CDR2 SAAADI. After removal of 0 bases from V and 2 bases from J, the junction contained 3 bases not matched to a gene. This CDR3 has 17 amino acids. CDR3 coding DNA: TGCGCCAGCAGTGAGTCGGGACTAGCGGGAGTCGCCTACGAGCAGTACTTC. It encodes CASSESGLAGVAYEQYF.

This clonotype appeared many times. The CDR3 is CASSFRASSYNEQFF. CDR3 nucleotides: TGTGCCAGCAGCTTCAGGGCAAGCTCCTACAATGAGCAGTTCTTC. The rearrangement uses TRBV7-9 and TRBJ2-1, with a tentative D call TRBD1 (5 bases). The CDR3 extends over 15 amino acids. Germline V lookup: CDR1 SEHNR, CDR2 FQNEAQ (reference sequence). The V end lost 3 bases, the J end lost 0 bases, and 9 bases lay between the germline ends.

This clonotype was counted ten times or more. CDR3 loop: CSVEGVTSSPYEQYF. DNA of the CDR3: TGCAGCGTTGAGGGGGTGACTAGCTCCCCCTACGAGCAGTACTTC. The V gene is TRBV29-1, the J gene TRBJ2-7; 7 bases are a match to TRBD2. Germline CDR1 and CDR2: SQVTM and ANQGSEA. The CDR3 totals 15 residues. The trim removed 3 bases at V and 2 bases at J, leaving 10 bases unmatched.